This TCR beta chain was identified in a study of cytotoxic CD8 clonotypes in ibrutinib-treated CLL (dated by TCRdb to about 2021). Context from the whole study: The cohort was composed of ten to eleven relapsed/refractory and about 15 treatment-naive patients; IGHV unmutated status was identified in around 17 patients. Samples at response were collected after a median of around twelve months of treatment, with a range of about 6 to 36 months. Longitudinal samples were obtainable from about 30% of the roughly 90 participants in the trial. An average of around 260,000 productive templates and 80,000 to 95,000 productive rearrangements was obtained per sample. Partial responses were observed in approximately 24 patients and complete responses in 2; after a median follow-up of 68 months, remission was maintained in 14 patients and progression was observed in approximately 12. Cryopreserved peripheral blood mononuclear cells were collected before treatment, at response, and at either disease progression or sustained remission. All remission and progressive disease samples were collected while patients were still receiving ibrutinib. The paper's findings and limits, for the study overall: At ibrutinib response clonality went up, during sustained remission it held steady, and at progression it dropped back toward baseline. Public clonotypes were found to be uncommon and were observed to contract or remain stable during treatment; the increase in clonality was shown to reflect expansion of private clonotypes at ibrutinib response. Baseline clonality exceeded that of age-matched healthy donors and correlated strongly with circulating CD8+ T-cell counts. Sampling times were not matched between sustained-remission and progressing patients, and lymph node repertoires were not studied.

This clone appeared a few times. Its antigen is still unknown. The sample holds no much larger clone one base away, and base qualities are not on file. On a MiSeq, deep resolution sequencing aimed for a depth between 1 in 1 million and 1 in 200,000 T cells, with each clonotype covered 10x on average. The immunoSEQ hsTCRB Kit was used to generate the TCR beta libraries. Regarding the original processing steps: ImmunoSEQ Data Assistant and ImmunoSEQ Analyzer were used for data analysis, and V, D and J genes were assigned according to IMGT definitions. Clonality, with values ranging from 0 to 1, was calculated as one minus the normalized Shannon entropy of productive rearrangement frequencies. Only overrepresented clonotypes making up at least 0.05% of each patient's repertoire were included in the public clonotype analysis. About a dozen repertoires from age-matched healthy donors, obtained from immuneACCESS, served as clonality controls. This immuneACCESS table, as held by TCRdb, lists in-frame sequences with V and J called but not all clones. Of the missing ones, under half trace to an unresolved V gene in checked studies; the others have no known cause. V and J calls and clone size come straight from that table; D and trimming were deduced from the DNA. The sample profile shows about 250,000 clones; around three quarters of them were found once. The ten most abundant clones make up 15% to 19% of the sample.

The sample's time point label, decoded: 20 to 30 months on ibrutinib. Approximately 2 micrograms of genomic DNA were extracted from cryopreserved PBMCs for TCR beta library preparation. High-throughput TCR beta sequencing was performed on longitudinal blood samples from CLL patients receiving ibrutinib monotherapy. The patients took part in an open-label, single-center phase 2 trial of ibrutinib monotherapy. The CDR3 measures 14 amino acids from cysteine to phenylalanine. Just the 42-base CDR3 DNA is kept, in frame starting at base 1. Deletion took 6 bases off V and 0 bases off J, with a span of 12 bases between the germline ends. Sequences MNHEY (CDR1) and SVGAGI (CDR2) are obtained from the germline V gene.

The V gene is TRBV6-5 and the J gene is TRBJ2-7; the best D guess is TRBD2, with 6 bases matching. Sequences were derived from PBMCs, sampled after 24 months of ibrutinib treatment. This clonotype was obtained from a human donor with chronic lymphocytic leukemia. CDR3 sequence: CASRPQRASYEQYF. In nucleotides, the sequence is TGTGCCAGCAGGCCCCAGCGGGCCTCCTACGAGCAGTACTTC.